Listed below are T cell receptor beta chains from one sample, sequenced in a study of blood T cell repertoires in COVID-19. Generated by immunoSEQ multiplex PCR, the TCRdb table keeps only in-frame clones and is missing some. The profile shows approximately 180,000 clones, approximately 81% of them singletons. Sequencing used peripheral blood. Source of these receptors: a person between 65 and 79 years old with COVID-19, enrolled during active disease. CDR3s include the opening cysteine and the closing phenylalanine or tryptophan. D genes are given only for firm matches. For some rows the clone size is stated as once, few or many, or as a class when expanded; others skip it.

D: -
J: TRBJ1-4
size: -
V: TRBV1
DNA: TGCACCAGCAGCCAAGATCGGGGTCCGAAGGGAGGTGAAAAACTGTTTTTT
CDR3: CTSSQDRGPKGGEKLFF

D: TRBD2
J: TRBJ2-7
size: -
V: TRBV25-1
DNA: TGTGCCAGCAGTGAGAGCGGGACCTACGAGCAGTACTTC
CDR3: CASSESGTYEQYF

D: TRBD1
J: TRBJ1-6
size: few
V: TRBV19
DNA: TGTGCCAGTAGTCCTCAGGACAGGGAGGTTTCACCCCTCCACTTT
CDR3: CASSPQDREVSPLHF

D: TRBD1
J: TRBJ2-7
size: -
V: TRBV28
DNA: TGTGCCAGCAGCAAAGCGAGGGGGCACTCCTACGAGCAGTACTTC
CDR3: CASSKARGHSYEQYF

D: -
J: TRBJ2-7
size: -
V: TRBV29-1
DNA: TGCAGCGTTGGGGATAAAGGGGTGGAGTACTTC
CDR3: CSVGDKGVEYF

D: TRBD1
J: TRBJ1-6
size: -
V: TRBV6-6
DNA: TGTGCCAGCAGGTTACAGGGGACTGATAATTCACCCCTCCACTTT
CDR3: CASRLQGTDNSPLHF

D: -
J: TRBJ2-7
size: once
V: TRBV19
DNA: TGTGCCAGTGGACTTTCAGGGGGACTCGAGCAGTACTTC
CDR3: CASGLSGGLEQYF

D: TRBD2
J: TRBJ2-3
size: -
V: TRBV11-2
DNA: TGTGCCAGCAGCACAGCTCCGTCGAGCGGGGTAGATACGCAGTATTTT
CDR3: CASSTAPSSGVDTQYF

D: -
J: TRBJ1-1
size: -
V: TRBV27
DNA: TGTGCCAGCAGTTCGTCAGGGATCTGGGGGAACACTGAAGCTTTCTTT
CDR3: CASSSSGIWGNTEAFF

D: TRBD2
J: TRBJ2-3
size: -
V: TRBV4-2
DNA: TGTGCCAGCAGCCAAGGACTAGCGGGACGGGGAGATACGCAGTATTTT
CDR3: CASSQGLAGRGDTQYF

D: TRBD1
J: TRBJ2-2
size: -
V: TRBV10-3
DNA: TGTGCCATCAGAAATGACAGGGTATTAAACACCGGGGAGCTGTTTTTT
CDR3: CAIRNDRVLNTGELFF

D: TRBD2
J: TRBJ2-7
size: -
V: TRBV3-1/TRBV3-2
DNA: TGTGCCAGCAGCCAAGGGCTCGAAGCGGGAGGCCCTGACTTC
CDR3: CASSQGLEAGGPDF

D: -
J: TRBJ1-5
size: -
V: TRBV2
DNA: TGTGCCAGCAATGTACAGGGATTAGGTAATCAGCCCCAGCATTTT
CDR3: CASNVQGLGNQPQHF

D: TRBD2
J: TRBJ2-7
size: -
V: TRBV9
DNA: TGTGCCAGCAGCGTAGGAGCGGGAGCGGCCTACGAGCAGTACTTC
CDR3: CASSVGAGAAYEQYF

D: -
J: TRBJ1-5
size: -
V: TRBV24-1
DNA: TGTGCCACCGAAACCGGGAAACTGCATCAGTCCCAGCATTTT
CDR3: CATETGKLHQSQHF

D: -
J: TRBJ2-7
size: -
V: TRBV27
DNA: TGTGCCAGCAGTCAAAGCTACGGGAATATCTACGAGCAGTACTTC
CDR3: CASSQSYGNIYEQYF

D: -
J: TRBJ1-2
size: -
V: TRBV5-1
DNA: TGCGCCAGCAGCTTGCCCACAGGCCTTAAGAACTATGGCTACACCTTC
CDR3: CASSLPTGLKNYGYTF

D: TRBD1
J: TRBJ2-1
size: -
V: TRBV18
DNA: TGTGCCAGCTCACGGGACAGGGGGCCTGACAATGAGCAGTTCTTC
CDR3: CASSRDRGPDNEQFF

D: -
J: TRBJ1-1
size: -
V: TRBV6-5
DNA: TGTGCCAGCATCAACACCCAGAACACTGAAGCTTTCTTT
CDR3: CASINTQNTEAFF

D: -
J: TRBJ1-1
size: -
V: TRBV9
DNA: TGTGCCAGCAGCACCGACACAATGAACACTGAAGCTTTCTTT
CDR3: CASSTDTMNTEAFF

D: -
J: TRBJ1-5
size: once
V: TRBV28
DNA: TGTGCCAGCAGAAACAGGGAGGGGAGCAATCAGCCCCAGCATTTT
CDR3: CASRNREGSNQPQHF

D: TRBD1
J: TRBJ2-5
size: -
V: TRBV19
DNA: TGTGCCAGTAGCCTAGGACAGGGATTCGGAGAGACCCAGTACTTC
CDR3: CASSLGQGFGETQYF

D: -
J: TRBJ2-3
size: -
V: TRBV7-9
DNA: TGTGCCAGCACCTCAGCGGGCTTGGATACGCAGTATTTT
CDR3: CASTSAGLDTQYF

D: -
J: TRBJ2-7
size: -
V: TRBV19
DNA: TGTGCCAGTAGTATGGCCGACGAGCAGTACTTC
CDR3: CASSMADEQYF

D: -
J: TRBJ2-2
size: -
V: TRBV15
DNA: TGTGCCACCAGCACCCGCGGACACATTAACACCGGGGAGCTGTTTTTT
CDR3: CATSTRGHINTGELFF

D: -
J: TRBJ2-4
size: -
V: TRBV19
DNA: TGTGCCAGTAGTATAGTTACGGGATACAAAAACATTCAGTACTTC
CDR3: CASSIVTGYKNIQYF

D: -
J: TRBJ2-1
size: -
V: TRBV19
DNA: TGTGCCAGTAGTGCCGGATACAGGGCCCCCCCCCTGAGCTCCTACAATGAGCAGTTCTTC
CDR3: CASSAGYRAPPLSSYNEQFF

D: TRBD1
J: TRBJ1-5
size: medium-sized
V: TRBV28
DNA: TGTGCCAGCAACCCACAGGGGGATGTTCGTAATCAGCCCCAGCATTTT
CDR3: CASNPQGDVRNQPQHF

D: TRBD1
J: TRBJ1-5
size: -
V: TRBV28
DNA: TGTGCCAGCAGTCAGGGGGCCGGTATTCAGCCCCAGCATTTT
CDR3: CASSQGAGIQPQHF

D: -
J: TRBJ1-4
size: -
V: TRBV2
DNA: TGTGCCAGCAGTGAAGCCCTAGCAACTAATGAAAAACTGTTTTTT
CDR3: CASSEALATNEKLFF

D: TRBD1
J: TRBJ1-4
size: -
V: TRBV2
DNA: TGTGCCAGCAGTAATGGACAGGCAACTAATGAAAAACTGTTTTTT
CDR3: CASSNGQATNEKLFF

D: -
J: TRBJ1-3
size: -
V: TRBV9
DNA: TGTGCCAGCAGCGTAGGGGCACAGGGAACGGGCACCATATATTTT
CDR3: CASSVGAQGTGTIYF

D: -
J: TRBJ1-2
size: -
V: TRBV28
DNA: TGTGCCAGCAGTACCACGGACAGTAAAAGCTACCTCTATGGCTACACCTTC
CDR3: CASSTTDSKSYLYGYTF

D: TRBD2
J: TRBJ2-1
size: few
V: TRBV24-1
DNA: TGTGCCACCAGTTTTCGCGGGAGCCCATCCTCTAGCAATGAGCAGTTCTTC
CDR3: CATSFRGSPSSSNEQFF

D: TRBD2
J: TRBJ2-1
size: -
V: TRBV5-4
DNA: TGTGCCAGCAGCTGGACTAGCGGGCAACTCGGTGAGCAGTTCTTC
CDR3: CASSWTSGQLGEQFF

D: TRBD2
J: TRBJ2-3
size: -
V: TRBV7-3
DNA: TGTGCCAGCAGATCGACTAGCGGGCCTAGCACAGATACGCAGTATTTT
CDR3: CASRSTSGPSTDTQYF

D: TRBD2
J: TRBJ2-5
size: -
V: TRBV5-5
DNA: TGTGCCAGCAGCTTTCGACTAGCGGCAAACCAAGAGACCCAGTACTTC
CDR3: CASSFRLAANQETQYF

D: -
J: TRBJ2-7
size: -
V: TRBV19
DNA: TGTGCCAGTAGTATCTTCTTCTCGGGGGAGAACTACGAGCAGTACTTC
CDR3: CASSIFFSGENYEQYF

D: TRBD1
J: TRBJ1-5
size: -
V: TRBV5-1
DNA: TGCGCCAGCAGCCCACAGGGGGCTGGAGGCAATCAGCCCCAGCATTTT
CDR3: CASSPQGAGGNQPQHF

D: -
J: TRBJ1-1
size: few
V: TRBV4-1
DNA: TGCGCCAGCAGCCAAGAGTGGGGCCAGAACACTGAAGCTTTCTTT
CDR3: CASSQEWGQNTEAFF

D: TRBD1
J: TRBJ1-2
size: few
V: TRBV6-6
DNA: TGTGCCGGCGGACAGGGGCCCACTAACTATGGCTACACCTTC
CDR3: CAGGQGPTNYGYTF

D: TRBD1
J: TRBJ2-4
size: -
V: TRBV11-3
DNA: TGTGCCAGCAGTCCCGGGACAGGGGTGGAGGTGGCCAAAAACATTCAGTACTTC
CDR3: CASSPGTGVEVAKNIQYF

D: TRBD2
J: TRBJ2-2
size: -
V: TRBV6-2/TRBV6-3
DNA: TGTGCCAGCAGTTACTCGATTTCTAGCGGGACACTCAACACCGGGGAGCTGTTTTTT
CDR3: CASSYSISSGTLNTGELFF

D: TRBD2
J: TRBJ2-5
size: -
V: TRBV7-7
DNA: TGTGCCAGCAGCTTAAAGACGGGCGGGAGTCAGACCCAGTACTTC
CDR3: CASSLKTGGSQTQYF

D: TRBD1
J: TRBJ1-5
size: -
V: TRBV28
DNA: TGTGCCAGCAGTGGGACAGCCGGCAATCAGCCCCAGCATTTT
CDR3: CASSGTAGNQPQHF

D: -
J: TRBJ2-7
size: -
V: TRBV14
DNA: TGTGCCAGCAGCCCCCTGAGGGGGTTTTCCTACGAGCAGTACTTC
CDR3: CASSPLRGFSYEQYF

D: TRBD2
J: TRBJ2-7
size: few
V: TRBV18
DNA: TGTGCCAGCTCACGTTCGGGCGGGAGCGACGAGCAGTACTTC
CDR3: CASSRSGGSDEQYF

D: -
J: TRBJ1-2
size: -
V: TRBV7-9
DNA: TGTGCCAGCAGCCCGACAGCTAACTATGGCTACACCTTC
CDR3: CASSPTANYGYTF

D: -
J: TRBJ2-3
size: -
V: TRBV3-1/TRBV3-2
DNA: TGTGCCAGCAGCCTGGGCCTAGAGGGTGGTACGCAGTATTTT
CDR3: CASSLGLEGGTQYF

D: TRBD2
J: TRBJ2-7
size: -
V: TRBV4-3
DNA: TGCGCCAGCAGCCCAGGGACTAGCGGGAATTTAGACGAGCAGTACTTC
CDR3: CASSPGTSGNLDEQYF

D: TRBD1
J: TRBJ2-5
size: once
V: TRBV4-3
DNA: TGCGCCAGCAGCCAGAGCCCGGGACAGGGTTTTGAGACCCAGTACTTC
CDR3: CASSQSPGQGFETQYF

D: TRBD1
J: TRBJ1-1
size: -
V: TRBV6-5
DNA: TGTGCCAGCAGTTACACCAGGACAGGGGGCAACACTGAAGCTTTCTTT
CDR3: CASSYTRTGGNTEAFF

D: -
J: TRBJ1-2
size: once
V: TRBV5-1
DNA: TGCGCCAGGGGTATTCTACAGGGACCACGGGGCTACACCTTC
CDR3: CARGILQGPRGYTF

D: -
J: TRBJ1-2
size: -
V: TRBV12-2
DNA: TGTGCAAGTCGCTCCCAGGGTCTGGTACGTCACTATGGCTACACCTTC
CDR3: CASRSQGLVRHYGYTF

D: -
J: TRBJ2-3
size: once
V: TRBV4-1
DNA: TGCGCCAGCGGGCGACCGGGACTTAGCACAGATACGCAGTATTTT
CDR3: CASGRPGLSTDTQYF